This T cell receptor beta chain was sequenced during a study of blood T cell repertoires in COVID-19. Repertoires were generated with immunoSEQ multiplex PCR, while TCRdb's copy carries only in-frame clones and drops some. The data contain about 370,000 clones, over 75% of them singletons. Participant ages covered about 18 to 89 years across 24 US areas. This CDR3 comprises 13 residues. V was clipped by 3 bases and J by 10 bases, with 13 bases between them. Germline V lookup: CDR1 SGHAT, CDR2 FQDESV (reference sequence). Sequencing was done on a sample of PBMCs or T cells enriched from blood (not recorded which). The gene calls are TRBV11-1 and TRBJ2-1; D perhaps matches TRBD1 (7 bases). This receptor was taken from a man aged 18 to 29 who had recovered from COVID-19. The CDR3 nucleotides read TGTGCCAGCAGCTTTCTCGGGGGACAGGAGCAGTTCTTC. It is translated as CASSFLGGQEQFF.